This entry lists 19 T cell receptor beta chains sequenced from one sample in a study of synovial regulatory T cells in juvenile arthritis. Matched peripheral blood accompanied the synovial fluid taken from each patient with active arthritis. Profiled with immunoSEQ multiplex PCR; TCRdb holds only in-frame clones, not every one. In total, the table holds 1,500 to 2,000 clones. The sequenced material came from Treg cells from the synovium. The receptors were sampled from a donor between 2 and 29 years old with juvenile idiopathic arthritis.

This clone is called medium-sized (0.01 to 0.1%) based on its frequency. This chain uses TRBV6-4 with TRBJ2-1; TCRdb calls TRBD2, which cannot be checked without DNA. CDR3 length: 17 residues. No DNA sequence is on record. The germline gives CDR1 MRHNA, CDR2 SNTAGT. CDR3: CASSDSYSGRAFNEQFF.

Frequency places this clone as medium-sized. The rearrangement uses TRBV18 and TRBJ1-1; there is no DNA to check the TCRdb D call of TRBD1. This CDR3 has 16 residues. No DNA is listed. Germline V CDR1 and CDR2: KGHSH, LQKENI. CDR3 protein: CASSLNPPGSGTEAFF.

By frequency, this clone is medium-sized. The V call is TRBV5-1, the J call TRBJ2-3; TCRdb returns TRBD2, unconfirmable since there is no DNA. Looked up from germline, CDR1 is SGHRS and CDR2 is YFSETQ. The CDR3 extends over 15 amino acids. The protein alone is recorded here. The CDR3 region is CASSLLAGVTDTQYF.

By frequency, this clone is medium-sized (0.01 to 0.1%). The V and J genes are TRBV14 and TRBJ1-1. The germline CDR1 and CDR2 sequences are SGHDN and FVKESK. The CDR3 is 14 residues long. No DNA is given. The CDR3 here is CASSQRRGTGEAFF.

This clone ranks as medium-sized in terms of frequency. The chain combines TRBV20-1 with TRBJ1-1. The CDR3 length is 11 residues. No DNA was logged. Germline V gives CDR1 DFQATT, CDR2 SNEGSKA (reference sequence). The CDR3 region is CSARGGAGAFF.

Frequency places this clone as medium-sized. V usage is TRBV7-9 and J usage is TRBJ2-1. The CDR3 sequence is 14 residues long. The coding DNA is unavailable. CDR1 and CDR2 (germline): SEHNR, FQNEAQ (reference sequence). This CDR3 is CASSLVGSYNEQFF.

This chain uses TRBV5-1 with TRBJ2-3; TCRdb indicates TRBD2, and absent DNA this call remains unverified. Germline V gene sequence: CDR1 SGHRS, CDR2 YFSETQ. CDR3 size: 15 residues. Only the protein is on record. The CDR3 region is CASSLGSMGTDTQYF.

This clone is labeled medium-sized based on frequency. This sequence joins TRBV4-1 and TRBJ2-6; TCRdb picks TRBD2, but there is no DNA to check that call. This CDR3 spans 15 amino acids. Nucleotide data are not available. Germline V lookup: CDR1 MGHRA, CDR2 YSYEKL. CDR3 protein: CASSQERAGANVLTF.

The V call is TRBV7-9, the J call TRBJ1-2. Germline V gives CDR1 SEHNR, CDR2 FQNEAQ (reference sequence). CDR3 size: 13 residues. A DNA sequence was not provided. This CDR3 reads CASSLDGGYGYTF.

Measured by frequency, this clone is medium-sized. The J gene is TRBJ1-5, the V gene TRBV4-2. Germline values: CDR1 LGHNA, CDR2 YNFKEQ. This CDR3 contains 16 residues. The DNA is not on file. CDR3: CASSQDSGRVGQPQHF.

This clone is identified as medium-sized from frequency. This rearrangement joins TRBV19 to TRBJ2-3; without DNA, the TCRdb call of TRBD1 cannot be checked. Germline V gives CDR1 LNHDA, CDR2 SQIVND (reference sequence). The CDR3 has 13 amino acids. Only the protein sequence is given. CDR3: CASSFQFTDTQYF. The full variable domain, completed using reference TRBV19 and TRBJ2-3, is DGGITQSPKYLFRKEGQNVTLSCEQNLNHDAMYWYRQDPGQGLRLIYYSQIVNDFQKGDIAEGYSVSREKKESFPLTVTSAQKNPTAFYLCASSFQFTDTQYFGPGTRLTVL.

V usage is TRBV7-3 and J usage is TRBJ2-2; TCRdb gives TRBD2 as the D gene, but with no DNA this cannot be confirmed. Germline loops: CDR1 SGHTA, CDR2 FQGTGA. The CDR3 is made up of 15 amino acids. Only the protein is available. CDR3 sequence: CASSLAGVEGGELFF.

This clone registers medium-sized by frequency. The V gene is TRBV7-6, the J gene TRBJ2-7; the D call from TCRdb, TRBD2, cannot be confirmed without DNA. The CDR3 spans 13 residues. Only the protein is available. Germline values: CDR1 SGHVS, CDR2 FNYEAQ. Here the CDR3 reads CASSPGTLYEQYF.

This clone shows up as medium-sized (0.01 to 0.1%) by frequency. The chain uses TRBV21-1 and TRBJ2-7; TCRdb returns TRBD2, unconfirmable since there is no DNA. TRBV21-1 is annotated as a pseudogene. CDR3 length: 20 residues. DNA is not recorded here. CDR3 sequence: CASSSEQGIGLAGGDYEQYF.

In terms of frequency, this clone is medium-sized. The V call is TRBV5-3, the J call TRBJ2-4; absent DNA, TCRdb's TRBD1 call cannot be checked. TRBV5-3 is assigned to the ORF class and has an uncertain function. This CDR3 is 18 amino acids long. No DNA is given. CDR3 sequence reads: CARSARQGTVLAKNIQYF.

The V gene is TRBV7-9, the J gene TRBJ2-1; without DNA, the TCRdb call of TRBD2 cannot be checked. The CDR3 covers 16 residues. No coding sequence is recorded. Per germline, CDR1 SEHNR and CDR2 FQNEAQ (reference sequence). The CDR3: CASSSYSSPSYNEQFF.

The CDR3 sequence: CASSPTSTGLETQYF. The chain links TRBV11-2 to TRBJ2-5; with no DNA, the TCRdb D assignment of TRBD1 cannot be verified. This CDR3 comprises 15 residues. No DNA has been recorded. CDR1 is SGHAT, CDR2 FQNNGV, per germline. The full variable domain, completed using reference TRBV11-2 and TRBJ2-5, is EAGVAQSPRYKIIEKRQSVAFWCNPISGHATLYWYQQILGQGPKLLIQFQNNGVVDDSQLPKDRFSAERLKGVDSTLKIQPAKLEDSAVYLCASSPTSTGLETQYFGPGTRLLVL.

This clone is deemed medium-sized by its frequency. The rearrangement joins TRBV11-2 to TRBJ1-1. The CDR3 extends over 14 amino acids. This entry has no DNA. Germline lookup yields CDR1 SGHAT and CDR2 FQNNGV. CDR3 region: CASSLAGESTEAFF.

In terms of frequency, this clone is medium-sized (0.01 to 0.1%). The chain has TRBV6-1 and TRBJ1-2. CDR3 length equals 14 residues. The coding DNA is unavailable. Germline loops: CDR1 MNHNS, CDR2 SASEGT. The CDR3 region is CASAKQGGYYGYTF.